The 10 T cell receptor beta chains given below trace back to one sample, sequenced in a study of T cells in Graves' hyperthyroidism and ophthalmopathy. Researchers amplified the TCR beta CDR3 regions from RNA transcripts. When the TCR CDR3 underwent first-round RT-PCR, the HTBI primer set was used. TCRdb used MiXCR to reprocess the multiplex PCR reads, holding one entry per CDR3 protein. The sample includes 750,000 to 950,000 distinct CDR3 sequences, about two fifths of them seen just once. Sequencing used blood. These receptors were collected from a young man with Graves' hyperthyroidism.

A remark on this clonotype: Being one base from a much bigger clone, this may be a read error. It is likely a read error, because the conserved phenylalanine at the end of the CDR3 is missing. CDR3 bases: TGCAGTGCTAGAGAGGACAGGGAGGGTCAGCCCCAGCATCTT. As protein: CSAREDREGQPQHL. The chain is built from TRBV20-1 and TRBJ1-5; 8 bases line up with TRBD1. The CDR3 extends over 14 amino acids. J was trimmed by 6 bases and V by 0 bases; bases with no gene match: 4. CDR1 and CDR2 (germline): DFQATT, SNEGSKA (reference sequence).

This clonotype was seen many times. The CDR3 protein is CASRRQGGNQPQHF. The CDR3 nucleotides are TGTGCCAGTAGGAGACAGGGAGGCAATCAGCCCCAGCATTTT. The V call is TRBV19, the J call TRBJ1-5; 7 bases line up with TRBD1. Unmatched junction bases numbered 4, after V lost 6 bases and J lost 2 bases. Per germline, CDR1 LNHDA and CDR2 SQIVND (reference sequence). CDR3 length equals 14 residues.

Of note for this clonotype: The junction shows a germline mismatch at one end, possibly a read error. CDR3 DNA sequence: TGCGCCAGCAGGATTACTAGCGGGGGGGCCTATGAGCAGTACTTC. Translation: CASRITSGGAYEQYF. The chain recombines TRBV5-1 with TRBJ2-7; 13 nucleotides agree with TRBD2. The CDR3 has 15 residues. Per germline, CDR1 SGHRS and CDR2 YFSETQ.

This clonotype was observed many times. The chain combines TRBV7-2 with TRBJ1-2; D is perhaps TRBD1 (5 bases). V lost 9 bases and J 5 bases, leaving 10 bases between the germline ends. The CDR3 is 11 residues long. Germline CDR1 and CDR2: SGHTA and FQGNSA. This CDR3 is CARGGLYGYTF. CDR3 in DNA: TGTGCCAGGGGGGGACTATATGGCTACACCTTC. Full variable domain (rest looked up from reference TRBV7-2 and TRBJ1-2): GAGVSQSPSNKVTEKGKDVELRCDPISGHTALYWYRQSLGQGLEFLIYFQGNSAPDKSGLPSDRFSAERTGGSVSTLTIQRTQQEDSAVYLCARGGLYGYTFGSGTRLTVV.

V and J are TRBV4-1 and TRBJ1-5; D not certain. The germline V and J ends were trimmed by 1 base and 4 bases, with 8 bases remaining between them. Germline lookup yields CDR1 MGHRA and CDR2 YSYEKL. The CDR3 has 14 residues. CDR3 protein: CASSQVLANQPQHF. The CDR3 DNA is TGCGCCAGCAGCCAAGTATTGGCTAATCAGCCCCAGCATTTT.

This clonotype was detected only a few times. V gene TRBV29-1 combines with J gene TRBJ1-2; D is unclear. Trimming removed 0 bases from V and 3 bases from J, with 8 bases in between. In germline, CDR1 is SQVTM, CDR2 ANQGSEA. This CDR3 is built from 13 residues. The DNA for the CDR3 is TGCAGCGTTGAAGACGAGGGCCACTATGGCTACACCTTC. This sequence encodes CSVEDEGHYGYTF.

This clonotype was observed at least ten times. The gene calls are TRBV25-1 and TRBJ1-1; D ambiguous. The CDR3 has 13 residues. CDR1 MGHDK and CDR2 SYGVNS come from the germline V gene. Trimming removed 4 bases at V and 1 base at J, with 7 bases between. CDR3: CASSGRGNTEAFF. The CDR3 nucleotides read TGTGCCAGCAGTGGGCGGGGGAACACTGAAGCTTTCTTT.

This clonotype has just a few counts. V and J are TRBV6-5 and TRBJ2-7, with D possibly called TRBD1 or TRBD2 (5 bases each). The ends were cut back, 5 bases at V and 6 bases at J, with 17 bases in the middle. The germline CDR1 and CDR2 sequences are MNHEY and SVGAGI. The CDR3 is 14 amino acids. The CDR3: CASSETPPGREQYF. As DNA, the CDR3 is TGTGCCAGCAGTGAAACCCCCCCGGGACGCGAGCAGTACTTC.

This clonotype turned up a few times. The genes are TRBV7-2 and TRBJ1-6; D may be TRBD1 (6 bases). Germline loops: CDR1 SGHTA, CDR2 FQGNSA. V was shortened by 5 bases and J by 7 bases, with 12 bases between the two germline ends. The CDR3 extends over 14 amino acids. CDR3 sequence reads: CASSLGTKNSPLHF. The CDR3 DNA sequence: TGTGCCAGCAGCCTTGGGACAAAGAATTCACCCCTCCACTTT.

The J gene is TRBJ2-7, the V gene TRBV9; 8 nucleotides line up with TRBD2. Germline V gene lookup returns CDR1 SGDLS and CDR2 YYNGEE. Trimming cost V 4 bases and J 0 bases; bases outside gene matches: 6. The CDR3 length is 15 residues. CDR3 protein: CASSPGGANSYEQYF. CDR3 sequence (DNA): TGTGCCAGCAGCCCCGGGGGGGCGAACTCCTACGAGCAGTACTTC.